A selection of T cell receptor beta chains follows, all from one sample in a study of blood T cell repertoires in COVID-19. The table came from immunoSEQ multiplex PCR; TCRdb's copy has only in-frame clones and leaves some out. The table records tens of thousands of clones, less than 90% of them present only once. Material: peripheral blood. These receptors were obtained from a human donor in a cohort sampled during active COVID-19. CDR3s include the opening cysteine and the closing phenylalanine or tryptophan. The D gene is left open where the match is weak.

j_gene	v_gene	d_gene	CDR3aa
TRBJ1-4	TRBV3-1/TRBV3-2	NA	CASSQAGGTNEKLFF
TRBJ1-6	TRBV6-2/TRBV6-3	NA	CASSYILLRGYNSPLHF
TRBJ2-7	TRBV5-5	TRBD2	CASSAAGGSSYEQYF
TRBJ2-6	TRBV9	NA	CASSVDGSGANVLTF
TRBJ2-1	TRBV28	TRBD2	CASSSHGSGVSSYNEQFF
TRBJ2-7	TRBV19	NA	CASSRPGTYEQYF
TRBJ2-7	TRBV10-2	NA	CASSESGGIYEQYF
TRBJ2-1	TRBV19	TRBD2	CASSGLAGGSEQFF
TRBJ1-2	TRBV20-1	NA	CSARRGYGYTF
TRBJ1-1	TRBV29-1	NA	CSVSGNLNTEAFF
TRBJ2-1	TRBV10-3	NA	CAISAISSTEQFF
TRBJ2-3	TRBV19	TRBD1	CASRVDRDTDTQYF
TRBJ2-2	TRBV7-8	TRBD1	CASSSGTGYTGELFF
TRBJ1-4	TRBV25-1	TRBD1	CASSERGAGGLTNEKLFF
TRBJ2-1	TRBV5-4	TRBD2	CASSLGLAESWEQFF
TRBJ1-3	TRBV2	NA	CASRRPPRGGNTIYF